The 22 T cell receptor beta chains reported below all come from one sample, sequenced in a study of cytomegalovirus exposure and HLA in healthy donors. Primers: 60 Vbeta forward and 13 Jbeta reverse. Sequencing was performed with immunoSEQ multiplex PCR; in TCRdb, only in-frame clones are kept and a portion is missing. The sample has around 99,000 clones, approximately 80% seen once; the top ten hold about 4.3%. Source material: PBMCs. Receptor source: a male donor in good health and CMV-seronegative.

The V gene is TRBV13, the J gene TRBJ2-7; D perhaps matches TRBD1 (5 bases). This CDR3 has 14 amino acids. The V end was cut by 5 bases, the J end by 0 bases, with 11 bases between. Germline V gives CDR1 PRHDT, CDR2 FYEKMQ (reference sequence). For the CDR3, the DNA is TGTGCCAGCAGCCCAAGCCAGGGCTCCTACGAGCAGTACTTC. This sequence encodes CASSPSQGSYEQYF.

This chain links TRBV10-3 with TRBJ2-7, with TRBD1 matching over 9 bases. Trimming took 6 bases from V and 4 from J; bases not matched to a gene: 7. Germline CDR1 and CDR2: ENHRY and SYGVKD. The CDR3 runs to 14 residues. The CDR3 nucleotides are TGTGCCATCAGCCCACAGGGGGCAGGTTACGAGCAGTACTTC. It specifies CAISPQGAGYEQYF.

The rearrangement links TRBV5-1 to TRBJ1-1; D might be TRBD1 (5 bases). Germline V gives CDR1 SGHRS, CDR2 YFSETQ. Between the trimmed V and J ends, which lost 3 bases and 5 bases, there was a span of 17 bases. The CDR3 contains 15 residues. CDR3: CASSWPSGGGTEAFF. The CDR3, as DNA: TGCGCCAGCAGCTGGCCTTCGGGGGGAGGAACTGAAGCTTTCTTT.

V is TRBV19 and J is TRBJ1-1; D call uncertain. Per the germline V gene, CDR1 is LNHDA and CDR2 is SQIVND (reference sequence). This CDR3 contains 12 residues. V was clipped by 6 bases and J by 1 base, with 6 bases between them. The CDR3 is CASRMRNTEAFF. CDR3 coding DNA: TGTGCCAGTAGAATGAGGAACACTGAAGCTTTCTTT.

V is TRBV7-9 and J is TRBJ1-1; D call uncertain. The germline V gene encodes CDR1 SEHNR and CDR2 FQNEAQ (reference sequence). V lost 3 bases to trimming and J lost 11 bases, with 25 bases between them. This CDR3 is built from 16 residues. CDR3 residues: CASSFESFAVDTMAFF. The CDR3 DNA is TGTGCCAGCAGCTTCGAATCGTTCGCCGTTGACACCATGGCTTTCTTT.

V usage is TRBV5-1 and J usage is TRBJ2-5; 7 bases map to TRBD2. V was clipped by 4 bases and J by 1 base; unmatched bases: 7. Germline V lookup: CDR1 SGHRS, CDR2 YFSETQ. The CDR3 is 15 amino acids. For the CDR3, the DNA is TGCGCCAGCAGCCCTAGCGGACCCGTCCAAGAGACCCAGTACTTC. Its protein product is CASSPSGPVQETQYF.

The J gene is TRBJ2-7, the V gene TRBV4-1, with 8 bases fitting TRBD2. Germline lookup yields CDR1 MGHRA and CDR2 YSYEKL. The CDR3 has 14 amino acids. Trimming cost V 5 bases and J 4 bases; bases outside gene matches: 7. CDR3 in DNA: TGCGCCAGCAGCTACGAAGCGGGAGTTTACGAGCAGTACTTC. Translating it yields CASSYEAGVYEQYF.

The CDR3 DNA follows: TGTGCCAGCAGCGGGAGCAGTTATGAGCAGTTCTTC. It yields the protein CASSGSSYEQFF. V is TRBV7-9 and J is TRBJ2-1; tentatively, D is TRBD2 (5 bases). Trimming left V 5 bases short and J 8 bases short, with 10 bases between. The CDR3 consists of 12 residues. Germline V lookup: CDR1 SEHNR, CDR2 FQNEAQ (reference sequence).

This clone has a handful of counts. In nucleotides, the CDR3 is TGTGCCAGCAGCCAGGGGGCTAACTATGGCTACACCTTC. Amino acids: CASSQGANYGYTF. The chain employs TRBV28 and TRBJ1-2, with 7 bases aligning to TRBD1. Unmatched junction bases numbered 1, after V lost 6 bases and J lost 0 bases. Germline V gene lookup returns CDR1 MDHEN and CDR2 SYDVKM. The CDR3 contains 13 residues.

The chain carries TRBV7-2 and TRBJ2-7, with D perhaps matching TRBD1 (6 bases). V was pared by 0 bases and J by 1 base, with 10 bases between. CDR1 is SGHTA, CDR2 FQGNSA, per germline. The CDR3 spans 15 residues. CDR3 coding DNA: TGTGCCAGCAGCTTAGCCGGGACACAATCCTACGAGCAGTACTTC. Its protein is CASSLAGTQSYEQYF. Full variable domain (missing parts from reference TRBV7-2 and TRBJ2-7): GAGVSQSPSNKVTEKGKDVELRCDPISGHTALYWYRQSLGQGLEFLIYFQGNSAPDKSGLPSDRFSAERTGGSVSTLTIQRTQQEDSAVYLCASSLAGTQSYEQYFGPGTRLTVT.

The chain links TRBV5-1 to TRBJ1-4, with D possibly TRBD1 on 5 matching bases. Germline V CDR1 and CDR2: SGHRS, YFSETQ. The CDR3 totals 16 residues. V was pared by 0 bases and J by 0 bases, with 9 bases between. CDR3 DNA: TGCGCCAGCAGCTTGGACAGGCCTTCAACTAATGAAAAACTGTTTTTT. This gives the protein CASSLDRPSTNEKLFF. Looking up the rest from reference TRBV5-1 and TRBJ1-4 gives the full variable domain: KAGVTQTPRYLIKTRGQQVTLSCSPISGHRSVSWYQQTPGQGLQFLFEYFSETQRNKGNFPGRFSGRQFSNSRSEMNVSTLELGDSALYLCASSLDRPSTNEKLFFGSGTQLSVL.

The CDR3 DNA reads TGTGCCAGCAGTACCAACCCCGGAGGCTCCTACGAGCAGTACTTC. Translated: CASSTNPGGSYEQYF. The chain employs TRBV7-9 and TRBJ2-7; D possibly corresponds to TRBD2 (5 bases). The germline CDR1 and CDR2 sequences are SEHNR and FQNEAQ (reference sequence). The V end was cut by 6 bases, the J end by 0 bases, with 15 bases between. CDR3 length equals 15 residues.

This sequence joins TRBV19 and TRBJ2-3, with unresolved D. The CDR3 is 13 amino acids. CDR1 and CDR2 from the germline V gene are LNHDA and SQIVND (reference sequence). The V end was cut by 4 bases, the J end by 1 base, with 6 bases between. The CDR3 DNA reads as TGTGCCAGTAGTAATGTAGGCACAGATACGCAGTATTTT. Translating it yields CASSNVGTDTQYF.

As for this clone: At the DNA level, this CDR3 is encoded by other sequences in the same sample as well. The CDR3 DNA follows: TGCGCCAGCAGCCAAGATCCGTCGGGGACTCCATACGAGCAGTACTTC. Its protein product is CASSQDPSGTPYEQYF. The chain combines TRBV4-1 with TRBJ2-7, with a weak D call TRBD2 (6 bases). Trimming took off 0 bases at V and 4 bases at J, with 16 bases between the two ends. In germline, CDR1 is MGHRA, CDR2 YSYEKL. The CDR3 runs 16 residues.

The sample holds one count of this clone. The chain combines TRBV21-1 with TRBJ1-3; TRBD1 reflects the table's D call only, with no check against the DNA. TRBV21-1 is a pseudogene locus. The CDR3 is made up of 19 amino acids. The CDR3 loop reads CASSREDRGLNLSGNTIYF. For the CDR3, the DNA is TGTGCCAGCAGCAGAGAAGACAGGGGGCTAAACCTCTCTGGAAACACCATATATTTT.

The rearrangement links TRBV10-2 to TRBJ2-7; no definite D call. The V gene lost 5 bases and the J gene lost 6 bases, with 11 bases spanning the gap. The CDR3 is 12 amino acids. Germline loops: CDR1 WSHSY, CDR2 SAAADI. CDR3 DNA: TGCGCCAGCAGTCAGGCACCCGGCGAGCAGTACTTC. Translation gives CASSQAPGEQYF.

V is TRBV14 and J is TRBJ2-2, with D tentatively TRBD1 (7 bases). CDR3 length: 15 residues. Germline CDR1 and CDR2: SGHDN and FVKESK. The V end lost 4 bases, the J end lost 7 bases, and 16 bases lay between the germline ends. The CDR3 DNA sequence: TGTGCCAGCAGCCCCCGACAGGGAGGAGGCGGGGAGCTGTTTTTT. Translation gives CASSPRQGGGGELFF.

This clone was counted once. The gene calls are TRBV29-1 and TRBJ1-5; 11 bases line up with TRBD1. The ends lost 6 bases at V and 6 bases at J; junction bases unmatched: 1. The CDR3 is made up of 12 amino acids. The germline V gene encodes CDR1 SQVTM and CDR2 ANQGSEA. CDR3 loop: CSVGTGGQPQHF. The CDR3 coding sequence is TGCAGCGTAGGGACAGGGGGTCAGCCCCAGCATTTT.

This chain connects TRBV11-2 to TRBJ2-2, with D perhaps matching TRBD2 (5 bases). CDR3 length equals 15 residues. Germline values: CDR1 SGHAT, CDR2 FQNNGV. Trimming removed 7 bases from V and 1 base from J, with 13 bases in between. CDR3 bases: TGTGCCAGCAAGGAGGACTCGCTGAACACCGGGGAGCTGTTTTTT. Translation: CASKEDSLNTGELFF.

The CDR3 DNA reads TGTGCCAGCCGAGCGGGAGAAGTTTACAATGAGCAGTTCTTC. Its translation is CASRAGEVYNEQFF. The chain combines TRBV6-5 with TRBJ2-1; 8 positions match TRBD2. V shed 8 bases, J shed 4 bases, and the junction held 7 bases outside the gene matches. CDR1 and CDR2 (germline): MNHEY, SVGAGI. The CDR3 length is 14 residues.

The chain combines TRBV13 with TRBJ2-7, with a tentative D call TRBD2 (6 bases). The V end was cut by 0 bases, the J end by 6 bases, with 9 bases between. Per germline, CDR1 PRHDT and CDR2 FYEKMQ (reference sequence). This CDR3 contains 13 residues. The CDR3 DNA reads TGTGCCAGCAGCTTAGGGGCGGGAAGCGAGCAGTACTTC. This codes for CASSLGAGSEQYF.

The chain combines TRBV6-4 with TRBJ2-5, with D tentatively TRBD1 (6 bases). V was shortened by 2 bases and J by 7 bases, with 14 bases between the two germline ends. The CDR3 spans 14 residues. CDR1 MRHNA and CDR2 SNTAGT come from the germline V gene. CDR3 bases: TGTGCCAGCAGTGACCAGCCAGGGGTTGGGACCCAGTACTTC. Translation gives CASSDQPGVGTQYF.